The 26 T cell receptor beta chains in this list originate from one sample, sequenced in a study of shared clonotypes between healthy human individuals (dated by TCRdb to about 2020). The library was made by the immunoSEQ multiplex PCR assay. TCRdb re-hosts the immuneACCESS table, in-frame sequences only. Its copies lack some clones; in the studies checked, an unresolved V gene accounts for under half of them, and the cause for the rest is not known. This sample holds 2 million to 3 million clones; 93% were observed only once. The top ten clonotypes cover 0.36% of the sample. Sequences were obtained from naive CD4+ T cells from PBMCs. The meaning of the sample's cell subset or site label: CD45RA+ positively selected. These receptors came from a man in his late teens or twenties in good health. Some clones in this sample may be carry-over from other donors' samples.

The chain links TRBV28 to TRBJ2-7, with D possibly matching TRBD1 (6 bases). The germline V gene encodes CDR1 MDHEN and CDR2 SYDVKM. The CDR3 is made up of 13 amino acids. Trimming pared 7 bases from V and 2 bases from J, leaving 12 bases between. The CDR3 loop reads CASIRTEPYEQYF. In DNA form, the CDR3 reads TGTGCCAGCATAAGGACAGAACCCTACGAGCAGTACTTC.

J is TRBJ2-3 and V is TRBV18; tentatively, D is TRBD2 (5 bases). CDR1 is KGHSH and CDR2 is LQKENI in the germline V gene. V lost 2 bases and J 1 base, leaving 13 bases between the germline ends. The CDR3 totals 16 residues. In nucleotides, the CDR3 is TGTGCCAGCTCACCAAGGGAGACGCGTCGCACAGATACGCAGTATTTT. Its protein is CASSPRETRRTDTQYF.

This chain uses TRBV25-1 with TRBJ2-1; 10 bases match TRBD1. V dropped 3 bases and J dropped 0; count of bases not matched to a gene: 5. This CDR3 contains 17 residues. Germline-derived CDR1 and CDR2 are MGHDK and SYGVNS. The CDR3 sequence: CASSELTGGDSYNEQFF. In DNA, the CDR3 is TGTGCCAGCAGTGAGCTGACAGGGGGCGACTCCTACAATGAGCAGTTCTTC.

As regards this clone: Sequence at one end of the junction differs from germline and may be a read error. This sequence joins TRBV6-6 and TRBJ2-3; 8 nucleotides agree with TRBD1. This CDR3 has 15 residues. Germline values: CDR1 MNHNY, CDR2 SVGAGI (reference sequence). The CDR3 region has the DNA TGTGCCAGCAGTGCCGGGACAGGCCGCACTGATACGCAGTATTTT. It is translated as CASSAGTGRTDTQYF.

This sequence joins TRBV7-9 and TRBJ1-2, with D unresolved. From germline, CDR1 is SEHNR and CDR2 FQNEAQ (reference sequence). Trimming shortened V by 5 bases and J by 3 bases, and 1 base separated the two germline ends. The CDR3 has 10 residues. CDR3: CASSDYGYTF. In DNA form, the CDR3 reads TGTGCCAGCAGCGACTATGGCTACACCTTC.

The V gene is TRBV5-1, the J gene TRBJ2-3; perhaps TRBD2 as D (6 bases). V lost 9 bases and J 0 bases, leaving 14 bases between the germline ends. Germline loops: CDR1 SGHRS, CDR2 YFSETQ. The CDR3 loop spans 14 amino acids. CDR3 sequence (DNA): TGCGCCACCTCGGGAGCGACTAGCACAGATACGCAGTATTTT. It translates to CATSGATSTDTQYF. The variable domain in full, with the rest retrieved from reference TRBV5-1 and TRBJ2-3, is KAGVTQTPRYLIKTRGQQVTLSCSPISGHRSVSWYQQTPGQGLQFLFEYFSETQRNKGNFPGRFSGRQFSNSRSEMNVSTLELGDSALYLCATSGATSTDTQYFGPGTRLTVL.

The genes are TRBV7-2 and TRBJ2-1; 7 nucleotides align to TRBD2. This CDR3 spans 14 amino acids. Per germline, CDR1 SGHTA and CDR2 FQGNSA. Losses at the gene ends were 4 bases for V and 15 bases for J; bases not matched to a gene: 15. This CDR3 reads CASSSPGGSFLTFF. The CDR3 coding sequence is TGTGCCAGCAGCTCCCCGGGCGGGAGTTTTCTCACGTTCTTC.

The V gene is TRBV9, the J gene TRBJ2-5; D may be TRBD1 (6 bases). The DNA end is more similar to TRBJ2-7, so the J call may be wrong. CDR1 SGDLS and CDR2 YYNGEE come from the germline V gene. The CDR3 runs 16 residues. The CDR3 DNA reads as TGTGCCAGCAGTCGTCAGGCCGCGACAGGTCTCGGCGAGCAGTACTTC. Encoded protein: CASSRQAATGLGEQYF.

The rearrangement links TRBV2 to TRBJ2-1; 9 positions agree with TRBD2. The CDR3 is made up of 15 amino acids. The germline V gene encodes CDR1 SNHLY and CDR2 FYNNEI. V lost 2 bases to trimming and J lost 8 bases; unmatched junction nucleotides: 7. The CDR3 DNA is TGTGCCAGCAGTGAATCCGGGACTAGCTTCGATGAGCAGTTCTTC. It is translated as CASSESGTSFDEQFF.

The chain combines TRBV7-8 with TRBJ2-5; a weak D match, TRBD1 (5 bases). V gave up 8 bases and J gave up 4 bases, with 17 bases separating them. Looked up from germline, CDR1 is SGHVS and CDR2 is FQNEAQ. The CDR3 consists of 14 residues. CDR3 nucleotide sequence: TGTGCCAGCCAAGAGGCCCAGGGTAGAGAGACCCAGTACTTC. It is translated as CASQEAQGRETQYF.

This chain links TRBV5-4 with TRBJ2-1; 15 nucleotides match TRBD2. The J segment lost 1 base and the V segment lost 4 bases, leaving 6 bases of the junction unmatched. Germline-derived CDR1 and CDR2 are SGHNT and YYREEE (reference sequence). The CDR3 sequence is 18 residues long. Written as DNA, the CDR3 is TGTGCCAGCAGCCCCGGGACTAGCGGGAGGTTTTCCTACAATGAGCAGTTCTTC. Its protein is CASSPGTSGRFSYNEQFF.

V and J are TRBV5-6 and TRBJ1-1; 7 positions agree with TRBD1. This CDR3 contains 15 residues. CDR1 and CDR2 from the germline V gene are SGHDT and YYEEEE. J gave up 2 bases and V 4 bases, and 8 bases lay outside the gene matches. CDR3 loop: CASSPTTGTNTEAFF. The CDR3 nucleotides read TGTGCCAGCAGCCCCACGACAGGGACTAACACTGAAGCTTTCTTT.

The chain couples TRBV5-4 to TRBJ1-4; D unclear. The CDR3 runs 15 residues. The V end lost 4 bases, the J end lost 5 bases, and 15 bases lay between the germline ends. Germline V lookup: CDR1 SGHNT, CDR2 YYREEE (reference sequence). CDR3 region: CASSRTGSKNEKLFF. CDR3 nucleotides: TGTGCCAGCAGCAGAACCGGGAGTAAAAATGAAAAACTGTTTTTT.

This clone was observed once. The CDR3 DNA sequence: TGCAGCGTCGATGGAACAGGGGCGCGGACTTACGAGCAGTACTTC. The encoded protein is CSVDGTGARTYEQYF. J is TRBJ2-7 and V is TRBV29-1; 7 bases line up with TRBD1. V shed 6 bases and J 4 bases; nucleotides not matched to a gene: 15. The germline CDR1 and CDR2 sequences are SQVTM and ANQGSEA. The CDR3 is made up of 15 amino acids.

As for this clone: The sample carries other DNA sequences with the same CDR3. The CDR3 sequence is CASSRTGRGETQYF. The CDR3 DNA is TGTGCCAGTTCTCGGACCGGGCGGGGAGAGACCCAGTACTTC. The genes are TRBV19 and TRBJ2-5; possible D gene TRBD2, 6 bases. V lost 8 bases to trimming and J lost 4 bases, with 17 bases between them. From germline, CDR1 is LNHDA and CDR2 SQIVND (reference sequence). CDR3 size: 14 residues.

V gene TRBV4-2 combines with J gene TRBJ2-1, with a possible D match to TRBD2 (6 bases). The CDR3 has 17 amino acids. Germline V gene sequence: CDR1 LGHNA, CDR2 YNFKEQ. V was shortened by 4 bases and J by 0 bases, with 16 bases between the two germline ends. Here the CDR3 DNA reads TGTGCCAGCAGCCCTTTTAGCGGCTATAGCTCCTACAATGAGCAGTTCTTC. It is translated as CASSPFSGYSSYNEQFF.

The chain employs TRBV14 and TRBJ2-1, with 10 bases identical to TRBD1. The junction had 8 bases not matched to a gene; V was cut back by 0 bases and J by 15 bases. The CDR3 has 14 amino acids. CDR1 is SGHDN and CDR2 is FVKESK in the germline V gene. The CDR3 bases are TGTGCCAGCAGCCAAGATCTGGGGACAGGGGAAACGTTCTTC. Translation: CASSQDLGTGETFF.

J is TRBJ2-2 and V is TRBV6-1; D possibly corresponds to TRBD2 (7 bases). The CDR3 covers 14 residues. Trimming stripped 6 bases from V and 3 bases from J, with 11 bases between. Germline V gene data show CDR1 as MNHNS and CDR2 as SASEGT. This CDR3 reads CASRKGGDTGELFF. The CDR3 DNA sequence: TGTGCCAGCAGAAAGGGGGGGGACACCGGGGAGCTGTTTTTT.

The J gene is TRBJ2-1, the V gene TRBV11-3; TRBD2 might be the D (6 bases). The CDR3 sequence is 15 residues long. V lost 5 bases, J lost 9 bases, and 20 bases lay in between. In germline, CDR1 is SGHNT, CDR2 YENEEA. The CDR3 coding sequence is TGTGCCAGCAGCGGGGGTCTGGCGGGATTCGGTGAGCAGTTCTTC. It encodes CASSGGLAGFGEQFF.

The V gene is TRBV30, the J gene TRBJ2-1; TRBD2 agrees at 11 bases. This CDR3 has 14 residues. From germline, CDR1 is GTSNPN and CDR2 SVGIG (reference sequence). The V gene end was trimmed by 0 bases and the J gene end by 8 bases; junction bases not matched to a gene: 3. CDR3 loop: CAWSVLAGAHEQFF. CDR3 DNA: TGTGCCTGGAGTGTACTAGCGGGAGCCCATGAGCAGTTCTTC.

The chain employs TRBV18 and TRBJ1-2; the D is unclear. V was pared by 4 bases and J by 3 bases, with 12 bases between. The CDR3 sequence is 14 residues long. Germline CDR1 reads KGHSH; CDR2 reads LQKENI. The CDR3 region is CASSLPVTDYGYTF. CDR3 nucleotides: TGTGCCAGCTCACTCCCAGTCACGGACTATGGCTACACCTTC.

The chain couples TRBV30 to TRBJ2-7; TRBD2 matches at 7 bases. With V trimmed by 8 bases and J by 9 bases, 13 bases remained unmatched. The CDR3 sequence is 12 residues long. From germline, CDR1 is GTSNPN and CDR2 SVGIG (reference sequence). This CDR3 reads CAGLRDYDGQYF. The CDR3 bases are TGTGCCGGACTCCGGGACTATGATGGGCAGTACTTC.

This sequence joins TRBV7-2 and TRBJ1-5; D unclear. The CDR3 has 14 residues. Trimming left V 1 base short and J 3 bases short, with 7 bases between. Germline loops: CDR1 SGHTA, CDR2 FQGNSA. CDR3 in DNA: TGTGCCAGCAGCTTAGACAGCACCAATCAGCCCCAGCATTTT. Translation: CASSLDSTNQPQHF.

The CDR3 region is CASSLGQMNIQYF. In DNA form, the CDR3 reads TGTGCCAGCAGCCTGGGACAGATGAACATTCAGTACTTC. V gene TRBV7-2 combines with J gene TRBJ2-4, with TRBD1 matching over 7 bases. Germline values: CDR1 SGHTA, CDR2 FQGNSA. V lost 5 bases and J lost 7; bases outside the gene matches: 5. The CDR3 spans 13 residues.

The chain uses TRBV12-5 and TRBJ2-5; D is possibly TRBD2 (7 bases). Trimming took 2 bases from V and 4 from J, leaving 8 bases between them. The CDR3 sequence is 13 residues long. Per the germline V gene, CDR1 is LGHNT and CDR2 is FRNRAP. CDR3 sequence (DNA): TGTGCTAGTGGTTTGAGGGGGGGAGAGACCCAGTACTTC. This gives the protein CASGLRGGETQYF.

The rearrangement links TRBV28 to TRBJ2-3; no clear D gene. The CDR3 sequence is 12 residues long. V was cut by 5 bases and J by 1 base, with 4 bases left in between. The germline V gene encodes CDR1 MDHEN and CDR2 SYDVKM. CDR3 nucleotide sequence: TGTGCCAGCAGTCATCGCACAGATACGCAGTATTTT. This codes for CASSHRTDTQYF.